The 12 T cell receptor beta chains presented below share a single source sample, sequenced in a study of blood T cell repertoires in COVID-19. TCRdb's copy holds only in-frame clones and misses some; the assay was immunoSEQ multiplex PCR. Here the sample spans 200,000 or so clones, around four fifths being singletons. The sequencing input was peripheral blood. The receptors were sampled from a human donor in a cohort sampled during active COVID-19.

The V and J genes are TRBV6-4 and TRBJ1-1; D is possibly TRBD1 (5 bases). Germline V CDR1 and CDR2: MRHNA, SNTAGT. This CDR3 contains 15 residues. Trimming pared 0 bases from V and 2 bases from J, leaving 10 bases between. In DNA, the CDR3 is TGTGCCAGCAGTGACTCGAAGGGACTTAACACTGAAGCTTTCTTT. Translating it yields CASSDSKGLNTEAFF.

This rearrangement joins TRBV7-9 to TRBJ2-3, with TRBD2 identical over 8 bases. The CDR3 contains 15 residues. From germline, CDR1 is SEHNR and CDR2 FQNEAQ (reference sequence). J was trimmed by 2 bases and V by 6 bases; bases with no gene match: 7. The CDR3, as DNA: TGTGCCAGCAGACTACAAGCGGGGGACACAGATACGCAGTATTTT. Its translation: CASRLQAGDTDTQYF.

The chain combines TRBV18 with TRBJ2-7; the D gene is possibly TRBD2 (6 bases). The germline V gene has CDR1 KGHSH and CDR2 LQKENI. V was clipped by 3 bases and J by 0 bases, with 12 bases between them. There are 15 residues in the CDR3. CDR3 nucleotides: TGTGCCAGCTCACCGTGGCGGGGTAACTCCTACGAGCAGTACTTC. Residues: CASSPWRGNSYEQYF.

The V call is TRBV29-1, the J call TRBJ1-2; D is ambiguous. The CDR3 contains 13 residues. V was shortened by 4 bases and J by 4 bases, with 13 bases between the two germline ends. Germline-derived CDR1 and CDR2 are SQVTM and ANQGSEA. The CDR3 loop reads CSVGISGSYGYTF. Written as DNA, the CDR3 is TGCAGCGTTGGAATTTCAGGATCCTATGGCTACACCTTC. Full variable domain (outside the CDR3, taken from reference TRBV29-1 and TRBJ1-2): SAVISQKPSRDICQRGTSLTIQCQVDSQVTMMFWYRQQPGQSLTLIATANQGSEATYESGFVIDKFPISRPNLTFSTLTVSNMSPEDSSIYLCSVGISGSYGYTFGSGTRLTVV.

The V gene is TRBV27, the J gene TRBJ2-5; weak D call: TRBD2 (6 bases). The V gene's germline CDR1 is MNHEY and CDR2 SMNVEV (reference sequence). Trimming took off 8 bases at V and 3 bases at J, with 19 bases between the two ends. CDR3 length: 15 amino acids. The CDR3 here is CASWGVRQKKETQYF. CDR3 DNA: TGTGCCAGCTGGGGGGTGAGGCAGAAAAAAGAGACCCAGTACTTC.

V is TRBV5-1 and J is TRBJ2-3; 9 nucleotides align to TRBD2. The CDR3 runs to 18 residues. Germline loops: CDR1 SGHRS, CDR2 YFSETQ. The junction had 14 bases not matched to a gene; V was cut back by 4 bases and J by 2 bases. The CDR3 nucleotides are TGCGCCAGCAGCCCCCGAACCGGGACTAGCAGACACACAGATACGCAGTATTTT. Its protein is CASSPRTGTSRHTDTQYF.

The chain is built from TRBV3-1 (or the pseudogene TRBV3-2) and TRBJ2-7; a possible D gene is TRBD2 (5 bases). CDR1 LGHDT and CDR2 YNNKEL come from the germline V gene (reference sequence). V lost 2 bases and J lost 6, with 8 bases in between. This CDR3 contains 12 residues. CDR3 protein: CASSQTSREQYF. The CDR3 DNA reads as TGTGCCAGCAGCCAAACTAGTCGCGAGCAGTACTTC.

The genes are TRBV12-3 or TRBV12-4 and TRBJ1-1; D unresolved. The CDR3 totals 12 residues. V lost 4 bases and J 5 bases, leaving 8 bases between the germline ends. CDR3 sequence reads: CASSYLATEAFF. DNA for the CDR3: TGTGCCAGCAGTTACTTAGCGACTGAAGCTTTCTTT.

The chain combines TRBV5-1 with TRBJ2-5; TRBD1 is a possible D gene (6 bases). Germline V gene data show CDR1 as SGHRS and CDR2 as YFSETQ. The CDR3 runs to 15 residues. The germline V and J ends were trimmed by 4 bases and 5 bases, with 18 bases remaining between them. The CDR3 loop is CASSPRGRGVETQYF. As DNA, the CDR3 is TGCGCCAGCAGCCCACGGGGCAGGGGTGTTGAGACCCAGTACTTC.

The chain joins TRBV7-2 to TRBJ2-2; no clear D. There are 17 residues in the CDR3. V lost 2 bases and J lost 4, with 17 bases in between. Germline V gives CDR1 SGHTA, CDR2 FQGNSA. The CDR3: CASSLPPGQVGTGELFF. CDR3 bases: TGTGCCAGCAGCTTACCTCCCGGCCAGGTGGGCACCGGGGAGCTGTTTTTT.

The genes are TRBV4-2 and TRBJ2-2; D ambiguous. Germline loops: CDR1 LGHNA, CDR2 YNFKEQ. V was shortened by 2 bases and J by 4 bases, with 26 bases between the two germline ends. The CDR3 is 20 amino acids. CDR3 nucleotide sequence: TGTGCCAGCAGCCAACGACAAATTAGTCAGATTTTGGTCGGCACCGGGGAGCTGTTTTTT. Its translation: CASSQRQISQILVGTGELFF.

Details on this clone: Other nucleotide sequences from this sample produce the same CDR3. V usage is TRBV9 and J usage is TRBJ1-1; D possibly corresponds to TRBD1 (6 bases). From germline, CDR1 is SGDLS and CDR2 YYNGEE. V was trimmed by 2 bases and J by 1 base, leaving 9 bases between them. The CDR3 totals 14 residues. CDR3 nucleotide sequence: TGTGCCAGCAGCGTGACAGGCGGGAACACTGAAGCTTTCTTT. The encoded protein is CASSVTGGNTEAFF.